Listed here are 8 T cell receptor beta chains from one sample, sequenced in a study of neurological immune-mediated disorders. Via MiXCR, TCRdb re-called the 5' RACE reads, giving one row per CDR3 protein. The sample has some 120,000 distinct CDR3 sequences, roughly 3.2% seen once. The sequenced material came from PBMCs. The origin of the receptors is a woman in her twenties or thirties with multiple sclerosis.

This clonotype was recorded many times. The CDR3 loop is CASRDGQASSYEQYF. The DNA of the CDR3 is TGTGCCAGCAGGGACGGACAGGCGAGCTCCTACGAGCAGTACTTC. The chain uses TRBV25-1 and TRBJ2-7; 7 positions agree with TRBD1. Unmatched junction bases numbered 8, after V lost 6 bases and J lost 0 bases. Germline assignment: CDR1 MGHDK and CDR2 SYGVNS. CDR3 length: 15 residues.

This clonotype occurred many times. The chain couples TRBV7-2 to TRBJ1-1; TRBD1 is a possible D gene (6 bases). Germline V gene lookup returns CDR1 SGHTA and CDR2 FQGNSA. Trimming took off 3 bases at V and 0 bases at J, with 17 bases between the two ends. The CDR3 covers 17 residues. The CDR3 sequence: CASSLTGWKSVNTEAFF. The CDR3 DNA is TGTGCCAGCAGCTTGACAGGATGGAAATCGGTGAACACTGAAGCTTTCTTT.

This clonotype was detected many times. V usage is TRBV29-1 and J usage is TRBJ2-7; D is undetermined. CDR1 is SQVTM, CDR2 ANQGSEA, per germline. The germline V and J ends were trimmed by 5 bases and 2 bases, with 13 bases remaining between them. The CDR3 is made up of 13 amino acids. The chain's CDR3 is CSVLPSGAYEQYF. CDR3 coding DNA: TGCAGCGTTCTGCCATCCGGTGCCTACGAGCAGTACTTC.

This clonotype was counted ten times or more. The V call is TRBV5-5, the J call TRBJ2-3; weak D call: TRBD2 (5 bases). CDR3 length equals 12 residues. V was pared by 2 bases and J by 6 bases, with 7 bases between. CDR1 SGHKS and CDR2 YYEKEE come from the germline V gene (reference sequence). The CDR3 sequence: CASSFAGDTQYF. In DNA form, the CDR3 reads TGTGCCAGCAGCTTTGCGGGCGATACGCAGTATTTT.

This clonotype was found many times. The genes are TRBV27 and TRBJ2-7, with TRBD2 as a possible D gene (5 bases). The germline CDR1 and CDR2 sequences are MNHEY and SMNVEV (reference sequence). The CDR3 is 13 residues long. Trimming removed 8 bases from V and 0 bases from J, with 11 bases in between. The DNA for the CDR3 is TGTGCCAGCGGGTGGAGGAGCTCCTACGAGCAGTACTTC. Protein sequence: CASGWRSSYEQYF.

In this sample, this clonotype turned up many times. The J gene is TRBJ2-3, the V gene TRBV12-3 or TRBV12-4; D unclear. V gave up 0 bases and J gave up 4 bases, with 2 bases separating them. The CDR3 totals 12 residues. This CDR3 is CASSLAPDTQYF. Here the CDR3 DNA reads TGTGCCAGCAGTTTAGCGCCAGATACGCAGTATTTT.

This clonotype was observed at least ten times. The chain employs TRBV12-3 or TRBV12-4 and TRBJ1-2; a weak D match, TRBD1 (5 bases). V was cut by 7 bases and J by 6 bases, with 12 bases left in between. This CDR3 spans 12 amino acids. The CDR3 coding sequence is TGTGCCAGCACCTCCACAGGCGATGGCTACACCTTC. Translation gives CASTSTGDGYTF.

This clonotype was seen at least ten times. The J gene is TRBJ2-1, the V gene TRBV20-1, with 10 positions matching TRBD2. CDR1 is DFQATT and CDR2 is SNEGSKA in the germline V gene (reference sequence). The V and J ends lost 3 bases and 6 bases, in that order; junction bases with no gene match: 5. The CDR3 covers 14 residues. CDR3 bases: TGCAGTGCTAGTCTAGCGGGAGTTGGCAATGAGCAGTTCTTC. Translated, it gives CSASLAGVGNEQFF.